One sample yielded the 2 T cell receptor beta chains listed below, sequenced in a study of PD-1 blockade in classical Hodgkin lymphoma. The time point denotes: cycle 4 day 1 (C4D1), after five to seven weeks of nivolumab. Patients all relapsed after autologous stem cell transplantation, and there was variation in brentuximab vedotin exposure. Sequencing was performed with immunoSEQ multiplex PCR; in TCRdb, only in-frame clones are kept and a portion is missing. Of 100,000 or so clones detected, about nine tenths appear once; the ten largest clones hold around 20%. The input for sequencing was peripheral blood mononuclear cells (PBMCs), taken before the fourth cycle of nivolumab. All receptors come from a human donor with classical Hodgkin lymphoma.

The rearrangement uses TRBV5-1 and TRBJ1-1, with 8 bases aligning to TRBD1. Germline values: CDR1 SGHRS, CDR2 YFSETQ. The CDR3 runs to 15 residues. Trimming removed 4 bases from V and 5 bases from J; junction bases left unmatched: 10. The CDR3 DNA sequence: TGCGCCAGCAGCCCCGGCGACAGGGGCAGGACTGAAGCTTTCTTT. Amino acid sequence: CASSPGDRGRTEAFF.

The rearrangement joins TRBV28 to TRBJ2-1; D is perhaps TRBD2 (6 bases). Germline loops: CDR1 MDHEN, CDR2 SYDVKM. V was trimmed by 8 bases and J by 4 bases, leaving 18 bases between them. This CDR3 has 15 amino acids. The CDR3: CASSRTSSAYNEQFF. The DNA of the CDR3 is TGTGCCAGCTCGAGGACCTCTAGCGCTTACAATGAGCAGTTCTTC.